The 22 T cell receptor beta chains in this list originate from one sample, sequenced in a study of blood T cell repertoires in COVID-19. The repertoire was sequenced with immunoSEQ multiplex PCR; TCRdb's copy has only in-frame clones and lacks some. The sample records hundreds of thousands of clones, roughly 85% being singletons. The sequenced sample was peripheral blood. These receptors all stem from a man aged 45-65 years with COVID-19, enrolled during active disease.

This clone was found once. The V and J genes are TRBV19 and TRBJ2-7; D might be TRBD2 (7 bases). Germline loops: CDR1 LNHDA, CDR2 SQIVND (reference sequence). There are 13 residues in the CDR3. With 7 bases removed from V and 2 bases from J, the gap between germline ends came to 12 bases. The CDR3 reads CASMEGGAYEQYF. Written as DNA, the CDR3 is TGTGCCAGTATGGAGGGGGGGGCCTACGAGCAGTACTTC. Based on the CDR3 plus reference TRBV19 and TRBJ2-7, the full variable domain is DGGITQSPKYLFRKEGQNVTLSCEQNLNHDAMYWYRQDPGQGLRLIYYSQIVNDFQKGDIAEGYSVSREKKESFPLTVTSAQKNPTAFYLCASMEGGAYEQYFGPGTRLTVT.

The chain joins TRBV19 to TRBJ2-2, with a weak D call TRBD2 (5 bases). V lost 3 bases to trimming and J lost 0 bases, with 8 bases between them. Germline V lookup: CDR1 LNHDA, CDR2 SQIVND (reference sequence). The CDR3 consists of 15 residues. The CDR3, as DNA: TGTGCCAGTAGTATTCAACTAGCGAACACCGGGGAGCTGTTTTTT. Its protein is CASSIQLANTGELFF. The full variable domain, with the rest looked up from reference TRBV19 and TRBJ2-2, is DGGITQSPKYLFRKEGQNVTLSCEQNLNHDAMYWYRQDPGQGLRLIYYSQIVNDFQKGDIAEGYSVSREKKESFPLTVTSAQKNPTAFYLCASSIQLANTGELFFGEGSRLTVL.

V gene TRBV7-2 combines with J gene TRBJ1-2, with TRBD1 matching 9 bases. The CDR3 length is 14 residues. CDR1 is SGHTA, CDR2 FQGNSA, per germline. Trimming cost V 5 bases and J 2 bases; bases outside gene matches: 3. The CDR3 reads CASSTGTGNYGYTF. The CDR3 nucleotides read TGTGCCAGCAGCACCGGGACAGGGAACTATGGCTACACCTTC. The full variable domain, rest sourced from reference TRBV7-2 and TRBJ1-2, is GAGVSQSPSNKVTEKGKDVELRCDPISGHTALYWYRQSLGQGLEFLIYFQGNSAPDKSGLPSDRFSAERTGGSVSTLTIQRTQQEDSAVYLCASSTGTGNYGYTFGSGTRLTVV.

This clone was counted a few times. The CDR3 coding sequence is TGTGCCAGCAGCTCATTAGGGGTGGGTCAGCCCCAGCATTTT. It codes for CASSSLGVGQPQHF. The chain carries TRBV7-9 and TRBJ1-5, with TRBD1 as a possible D gene (5 bases). V lost 4 bases to trimming and J lost 6 bases, with 13 bases between them. Germline-derived CDR1 and CDR2 are SEHNR and FQNEAQ (reference sequence). The CDR3 contains 14 residues.

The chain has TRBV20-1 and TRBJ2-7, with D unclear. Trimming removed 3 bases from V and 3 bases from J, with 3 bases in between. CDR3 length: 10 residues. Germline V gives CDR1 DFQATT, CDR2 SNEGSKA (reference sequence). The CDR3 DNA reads TGCAGTGCTAGCAACTACGAGCAGTACTTC. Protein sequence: CSASNYEQYF.

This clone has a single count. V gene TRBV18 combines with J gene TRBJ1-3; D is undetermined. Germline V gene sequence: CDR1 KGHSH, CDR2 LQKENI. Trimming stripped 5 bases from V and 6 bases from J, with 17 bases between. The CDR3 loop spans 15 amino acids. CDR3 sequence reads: CASSTSGSPENTIYF. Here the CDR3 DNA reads TGTGCCAGCTCAACCTCCGGGAGCCCCGAAAACACCATATATTTT.

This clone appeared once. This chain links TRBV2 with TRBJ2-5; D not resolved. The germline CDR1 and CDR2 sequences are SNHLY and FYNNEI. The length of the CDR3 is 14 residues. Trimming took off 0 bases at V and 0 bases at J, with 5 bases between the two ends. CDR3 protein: CASSEASHQETQYF. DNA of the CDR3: TGTGCCAGCAGTGAAGCGAGTCACCAAGAGACCCAGTACTTC. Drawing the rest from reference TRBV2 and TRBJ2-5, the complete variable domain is EPEVTQTPSHQVTQMGQEVILRCVPISNHLYFYWYRQILGQKVEFLVSFYNNEISEKSEIFDDQFSVERPDGSNFTLKIRSTKLEDSAMYFCASSEASHQETQYFGPGTRLLVL.

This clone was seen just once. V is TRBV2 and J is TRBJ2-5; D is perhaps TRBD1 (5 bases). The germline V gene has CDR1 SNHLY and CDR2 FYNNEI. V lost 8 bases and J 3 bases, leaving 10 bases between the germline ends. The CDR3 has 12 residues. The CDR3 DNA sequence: TGTGCCAGCGGGGTCAGGGAAGAGACCCAGTACTTC. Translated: CASGVREETQYF.

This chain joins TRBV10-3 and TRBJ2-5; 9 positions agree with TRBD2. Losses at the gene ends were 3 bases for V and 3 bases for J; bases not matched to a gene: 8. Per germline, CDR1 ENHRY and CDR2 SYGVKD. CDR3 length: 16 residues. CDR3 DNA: TGTGCCATCAGTGAAACGACAGCGGGGGGTGAAGAGACCCAGTACTTC. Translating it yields CAISETTAGGEETQYF.

CDR3 amino acids: CASSAGSYNEQFF. The CDR3 DNA reads TGTGCCAGCAGTGCAGGGTCCTACAATGAGCAGTTCTTC. V gene TRBV11-3 combines with J gene TRBJ2-1; tentatively, D is TRBD1 (5 bases). The CDR3 has 13 residues. The V end was cut by 6 bases, the J end by 1 base, with 7 bases between. Germline values: CDR1 SGHNT, CDR2 YENEEA. The complete variable domain, with remaining parts taken from reference TRBV11-3 and TRBJ2-1, reads EAGVVQSPRYKIIEKKQPVAFWCNPISGHNTLYWYLQNLGQGPELLIRYENEEAVDDSQLPKDRFSAERLKGVDSTLKIQPAELGDSAVYLCASSAGSYNEQFFGPGTRLTVL.

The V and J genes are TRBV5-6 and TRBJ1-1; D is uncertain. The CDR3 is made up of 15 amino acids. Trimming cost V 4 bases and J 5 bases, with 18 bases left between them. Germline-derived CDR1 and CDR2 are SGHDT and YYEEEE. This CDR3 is CASSPTRGVRTEAFF. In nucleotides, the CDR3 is TGTGCCAGCAGCCCCACGCGCGGGGTTCGAACTGAAGCTTTCTTT. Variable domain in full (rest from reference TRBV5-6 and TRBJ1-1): DAGVTQSPTHLIKTRGQQVTLRCSPKSGHDTVSWYQQALGQGPQFIFQYYEEEERQRGNFPDRFSGHQFPNYSSELNVNALLLGDSALYLCASSPTRGVRTEAFFGQGTRLTVV.

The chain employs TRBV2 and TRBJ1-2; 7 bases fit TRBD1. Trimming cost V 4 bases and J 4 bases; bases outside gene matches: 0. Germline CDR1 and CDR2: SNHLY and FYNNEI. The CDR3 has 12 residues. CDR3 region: CASSGDSYGYTF. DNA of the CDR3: TGTGCCAGCAGTGGGGACAGCTATGGCTACACCTTC.

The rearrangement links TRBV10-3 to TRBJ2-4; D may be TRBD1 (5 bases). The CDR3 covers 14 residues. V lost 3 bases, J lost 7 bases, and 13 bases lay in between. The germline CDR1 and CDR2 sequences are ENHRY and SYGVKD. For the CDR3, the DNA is TGTGCCATCAGTGACGGAACTGCAGGGAACATTCAGTACTTC. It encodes CAISDGTAGNIQYF.

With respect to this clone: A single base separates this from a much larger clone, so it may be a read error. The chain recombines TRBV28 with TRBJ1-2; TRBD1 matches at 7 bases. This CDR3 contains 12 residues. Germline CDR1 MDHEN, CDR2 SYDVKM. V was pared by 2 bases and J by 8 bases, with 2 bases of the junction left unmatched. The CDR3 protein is CASSLQGDGYTF. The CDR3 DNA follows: TGTGCCAGCAGTTTACAGGGGGACGGCTACACCTTC.

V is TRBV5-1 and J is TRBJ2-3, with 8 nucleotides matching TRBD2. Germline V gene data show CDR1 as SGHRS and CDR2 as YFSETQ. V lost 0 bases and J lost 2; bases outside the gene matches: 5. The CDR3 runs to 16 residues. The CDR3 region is CASSLVAGGVTDTQYF. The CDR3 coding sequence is TGCGCCAGCAGCTTGGTTGCGGGGGGAGTCACAGATACGCAGTATTTT.

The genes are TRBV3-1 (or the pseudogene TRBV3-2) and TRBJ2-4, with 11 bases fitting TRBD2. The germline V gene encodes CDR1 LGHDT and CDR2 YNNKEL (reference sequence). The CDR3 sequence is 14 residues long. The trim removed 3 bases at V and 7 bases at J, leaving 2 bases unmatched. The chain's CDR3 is CASSHVAGGNIQYF. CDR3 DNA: TGTGCCAGCAGCCACGTAGCGGGGGGGAACATTCAGTACTTC.

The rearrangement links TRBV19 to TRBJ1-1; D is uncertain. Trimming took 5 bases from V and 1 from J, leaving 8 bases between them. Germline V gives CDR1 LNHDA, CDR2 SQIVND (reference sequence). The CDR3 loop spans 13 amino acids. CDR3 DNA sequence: TGTGCCAGTAGTGTGAACAAGAACACTGAAGCTTTCTTT. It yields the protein CASSVNKNTEAFF.

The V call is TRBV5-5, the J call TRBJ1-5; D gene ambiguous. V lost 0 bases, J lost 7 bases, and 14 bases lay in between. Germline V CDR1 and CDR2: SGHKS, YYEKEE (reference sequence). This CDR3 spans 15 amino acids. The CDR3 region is CASSLAGEVQQPQHF. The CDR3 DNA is TGTGCCAGCAGCTTGGCCGGAGAAGTTCAACAGCCCCAGCATTTT.

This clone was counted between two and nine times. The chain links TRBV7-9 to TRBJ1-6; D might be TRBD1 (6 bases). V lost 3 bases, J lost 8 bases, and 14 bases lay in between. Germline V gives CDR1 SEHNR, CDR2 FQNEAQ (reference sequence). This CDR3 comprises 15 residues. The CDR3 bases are TGTGCCAGCAGCTTCCGACAGGTTCCTGATTCACCCCTCCACTTT. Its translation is CASSFRQVPDSPLHF.

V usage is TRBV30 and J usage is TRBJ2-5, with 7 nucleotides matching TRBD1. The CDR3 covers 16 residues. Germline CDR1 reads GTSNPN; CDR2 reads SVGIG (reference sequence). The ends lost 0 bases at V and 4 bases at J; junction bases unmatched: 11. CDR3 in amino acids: CAWSVGLGQLIETQYF. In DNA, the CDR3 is TGTGCCTGGAGTGTAGGCCTGGGACAGCTAATAGAGACCCAGTACTTC.

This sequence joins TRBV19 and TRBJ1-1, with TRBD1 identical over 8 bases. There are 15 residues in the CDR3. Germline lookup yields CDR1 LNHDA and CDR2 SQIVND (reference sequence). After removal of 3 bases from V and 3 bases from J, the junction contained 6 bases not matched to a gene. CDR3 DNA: TGTGCCAGTAGTATGGGGACCAGGGGGCACACTGAAGCTTTCTTT. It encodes CASSMGTRGHTEAFF.

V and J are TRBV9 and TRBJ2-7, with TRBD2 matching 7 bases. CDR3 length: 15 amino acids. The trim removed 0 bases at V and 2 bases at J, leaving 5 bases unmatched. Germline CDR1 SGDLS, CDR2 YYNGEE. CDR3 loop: CASSVAWGGTYEQYF. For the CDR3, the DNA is TGTGCCAGCAGCGTAGCGTGGGGGGGGACCTACGAGCAGTACTTC.